A single sample gave rise to the 28 T cell receptor beta chains below, sequenced in a study of regulatory T cells in long-lasting Graves disease. Investigators prepared the TCR beta libraries by applying iRepertoire HTBI primers and Arm-PCR of CDR3 regions. TCRdb independently ran MiXCR on the multiplex PCR reads; one entry per CDR3 protein. The table has hundreds of thousands of distinct CDR3 sequences, under 25% seen once. Time point reported: persistent/refractory GD, antithyroid drugs over 5 years with positive TRAb. Generation of the TCR library employed RNA extracted from PBMCs. The specimen comprised peripheral blood mononuclear cells (PBMCs), sampled when the disease was refractory, from a patient treated with antithyroid drugs. The receptors stem from a female donor with Graves disease.

A note on this clonotype: This clone may be a read error of a much larger clone one base away. The rearrangement joins TRBV27 to TRBJ1-2, with 7 nucleotides matching TRBD1. This CDR3 is built from 14 residues. V shed 5 bases, J shed 6 bases, and the junction held 9 bases outside the gene matches. CDR1 is MNHEY, CDR2 SMNVEV, per germline (reference sequence). The CDR3 nucleotides read TGTGCCAGCAGTGCTCCCGGGACAGTGGATGGCTACACCTTC. This codes for CASSAPGTVDGYTF.

This clonotype was picked up many times. The CDR3 region has the DNA TGTGCCACCAGTGAACAGGGAAGCCAAGAGACCCAGTACTTC. Residues: CATSEQGSQETQYF. The chain couples TRBV24-1 to TRBJ2-5, with a tentative D call TRBD1 (6 bases). Germline V gene sequence: CDR1 KGHDR, CDR2 SFDVKD. CDR3 size: 14 residues. V was pared by 4 bases and J by 1 base, with 9 bases between.

In this sample, this clonotype turned up once. The V and J genes are TRBV18 and TRBJ1-3; TRBD1 is a possible D gene (5 bases). Germline CDR1 and CDR2: KGHSH and LQKENI. With 8 bases removed from V and 0 bases from J, the gap between germline ends came to 8 bases. This CDR3 region has 13 residues. The CDR3 DNA reads TGTGCCAGCGGGACGGGCTCTGGAAACACCATATATTTT. It encodes CASGTGSGNTIYF.

In its sample, this clonotype was seen many times. J is TRBJ2-7 and V is TRBV20-1; 7 nucleotides align to TRBD2. Trimming at V came to 6 bases and at J to 4 bases, leaving 21 bases not matched to a gene. The CDR3 totals 17 residues. Germline CDR1 is DFQATT and CDR2 is SNEGSKA (reference sequence). In DNA, the CDR3 is TGCAGTGCCAAATCGAATGATGGCGGGAGCACTTGGTACGAGCAGTACTTC. Protein sequence: CSAKSNDGGSTWYEQYF.

This chain connects TRBV6-2 or TRBV6-3 to TRBJ1-5; the D is unclear. Germline V gene sequence: CDR1 MNHEY, CDR2 SVGEGT. V was cut by 5 bases and J by 1 base, with 12 bases left in between. CDR3 length: 15 amino acids. The CDR3, as DNA: TGTGCCAGCAGTGAACCTAGGGTAAGCAATCAGCCCCAGCATTTT. Translating it yields CASSEPRVSNQPQHF.

This clonotype was seen repeatedly, ten times or more. The chain combines TRBV28 with TRBJ2-5; tentative D call: TRBD1 (8 bases). The ends were cut back, 3 bases at V and 5 bases at J, with 16 bases in the middle. This CDR3 is built from 15 residues. CDR1 is MDHEN and CDR2 is SYDVKM in the germline V gene. Here the CDR3 DNA reads TGTGCCAGCAGTTTTTCCGGACAGGGAGGGGAGACCCAGTACTTC. Translating it yields CASSFSGQGGETQYF. The variable domain in full, with the rest retrieved from reference TRBV28 and TRBJ2-5, is DVKVTQSSRYLVKRTGEKVFLECVQDMDHENMFWYRQDPGLGLRLIYFSYDVKMKEKGDIPEGYSVSREKKERFSLILESASTNQTSMYLCASSFSGQGGETQYFGPGTRLLVL.

This chain links TRBV10-3 with TRBJ1-1, with 9 bases aligning to TRBD1. The length of the CDR3 is 14 residues. Germline V CDR1 and CDR2: ENHRY, SYGVKD. V lost 0 bases, J lost 8 bases, and 4 bases stayed unmatched. The chain's CDR3 is CAISESSGQGEAFF. The CDR3 coding sequence is TGTGCCATCAGTGAGTCGTCGGGACAGGGCGAAGCTTTCTTT.

This CDR3 is CASSTLLPETQYF. For the CDR3, the DNA is TGTGCCAGCAGCACCCTCCTCCCAGAGACCCAGTACTTC. The J gene is TRBJ2-5, the V gene TRBV7-6, with unresolved D. Germline CDR1 reads SGHVS; CDR2 reads FNYEAQ. The CDR3 loop spans 13 amino acids. V lost 5 bases and J 4 bases, leaving 11 bases between the germline ends.

V usage is TRBV5-1 and J usage is TRBJ2-2, with 8 bases that match TRBD1. This CDR3 is built from 16 residues. V dropped 4 bases and J dropped 0; count of bases not matched to a gene: 5. Germline V gene sequence: CDR1 SGHRS, CDR2 YFSETQ. In nucleotides, the CDR3 is TGCGCCAGCAGCGAATCAGGGGGCCCGAACACCGGGGAGCTGTTTTTT. Residues: CASSESGGPNTGELFF.

This clonotype was observed a handful of times. A read error may produce the germline difference seen at one junction end. The chain links TRBV25-1 to TRBJ2-7; possible D gene TRBD1, 6 bases. The CDR3 sequence is 15 residues long. CDR1 MGHDK and CDR2 SYGVNS come from the germline V gene. The CDR3 DNA reads as TGTGCCAGCAGTGAAACAGGGCCTAACTCCCACGAGCAGTACTTC. Its translation: CASSETGPNSHEQYF.

This clonotype has just a few counts. V and J are TRBV15 and TRBJ2-7, with TRBD1 as a possible D gene (5 bases). This CDR3 has 14 amino acids. Per germline, CDR1 LNHNV and CDR2 YYDKDF (reference sequence). The V and J ends lost 1 base and 6 bases respectively, with 13 bases between them. CDR3 sequence: CATSRVRGSGEQYF. The CDR3 region has the DNA TGTGCCACCAGCAGAGTAAGGGGTTCAGGCGAGCAGTACTTC.

This clonotype showed up just once. This chain joins TRBV10-3 and TRBJ2-2, with a tentative D call TRBD1 (6 bases). CDR3 length: 13 amino acids. The V gene lost 6 bases and the J gene lost 6 bases, with 11 bases spanning the gap. The germline V gene encodes CDR1 ENHRY and CDR2 SYGVKD. The CDR3 spells CAIRGAPAGELFF. The CDR3, as DNA: TGTGCCATCAGGGGGGCGCCGGCCGGGGAGCTGTTTTTT.

Comment on this clonotype: The junction departs from germline at one end; a sequencing error may be responsible. This rearrangement joins TRBV6-1 to TRBJ1-1; the D is unclear. The CDR3 is made up of 14 amino acids. Per the germline V gene, CDR1 is MNHNS and CDR2 is SASEGT. CDR3 bases: TGTGCCAGCAACCAACGTGGGGTTAAGACTGAGGCTTTCTTT. Its translation: CASNQRGVKTEAFF.

Ten or more counts support this clonotype. The chain combines TRBV28 with TRBJ1-5; 8 nucleotides line up with TRBD1. From germline, CDR1 is MDHEN and CDR2 SYDVKM. CDR3 length: 16 amino acids. J was trimmed by 2 bases and V by 5 bases; bases with no gene match: 8. The CDR3 DNA reads as TGTGCCAGCAGTCCGCAGACAGGGGATGGCAATCAGCCCCAGCATTTT. It is translated as CASSPQTGDGNQPQHF. Complete variable domain (other parts from reference TRBV28 and TRBJ1-5): DVKVTQSSRYLVKRTGEKVFLECVQDMDHENMFWYRQDPGLGLRLIYFSYDVKMKEKGDIPEGYSVSREKKERFSLILESASTNQTSMYLCASSPQTGDGNQPQHFGDGTRLSIL.

The gene calls are TRBV11-1 and TRBJ2-3, with 7 bases lining up with TRBD2. There are 15 residues in the CDR3. Germline V CDR1 and CDR2: SGHAT, FQDESV (reference sequence). Unmatched junction bases numbered 10, after V lost 5 bases and J lost 5 bases. CDR3 region: CASSLFLGEGDTQYF. The DNA for the CDR3 is TGTGCCAGCAGCCTCTTTTTAGGGGAGGGAGATACGCAGTATTTT.

The genes are TRBV29-1 and TRBJ2-1; D remains ambiguous. The CDR3 consists of 12 residues. The V end lost 6 bases, the J end lost 9 bases, and 15 bases lay between the germline ends. Germline V lookup: CDR1 SQVTM, CDR2 ANQGSEA. The CDR3 is CSVLPKGVEQFF. Here the CDR3 DNA reads TGCAGCGTCCTCCCAAAAGGCGTTGAGCAGTTCTTC.

This chain connects TRBV9 to TRBJ2-7, with D possibly matching TRBD2 (6 bases). Germline CDR1 SGDLS, CDR2 YYNGEE. V was shortened by 4 bases and J by 0 bases, with 14 bases between the two germline ends. The CDR3 has 15 residues. The CDR3 DNA sequence: TGTGCCAGCAGCCCGCGGGGCCTGAGCTCCTACGAGCAGTACTTC. Encoded protein: CASSPRGLSSYEQYF. The full variable domain, rest sourced from reference TRBV9 and TRBJ2-7, is DSGVTQTPKHLITATGQRVTLRCSPRSGDLSVYWYQQSLDQGLQFLIQYYNGEERAKGNILERFSAQQFPDLHSELNLSSLELGDSALYFCASSPRGLSSYEQYFGPGTRLTVT.

The chain carries TRBV27 and TRBJ2-3; 10 nucleotides agree with TRBD2. With V trimmed by 7 bases and J by 2 bases, 6 bases remained unmatched. The V gene's germline CDR1 is MNHEY and CDR2 SMNVEV (reference sequence). CDR3 size: 15 residues. CDR3 sequence: CASTPTSGYTDTQYF. The DNA for the CDR3 is TGTGCCAGCACTCCGACTAGCGGGTACACAGATACGCAGTATTTT.

The chain employs TRBV5-6 and TRBJ2-5; 8 positions agree with TRBD1. CDR1 is SGHDT, CDR2 YYEEEE, per germline. This CDR3 has 14 amino acids. After removal of 4 bases from V and 7 bases from J, the junction contained 9 bases not matched to a gene. The CDR3 sequence is CASSPGQAMGTQYF. The CDR3 DNA reads TGTGCCAGCAGCCCGGGACAGGCCATGGGGACCCAGTACTTC.

This clonotype was observed a handful of times. The chain joins TRBV12-3 or TRBV12-4 to TRBJ1-2, with 8 bases identical to TRBD1. The CDR3 contains 20 residues. V lost 3 bases and J lost 0; bases outside the gene matches: 18. This chain's CDR3 is CASSFRAGGLGTESNYGYTF. As DNA, the CDR3 is TGTGCCAGCAGTTTTAGGGCAGGGGGCTTGGGGACGGAATCTAACTATGGCTACACCTTC.

This clonotype was seen ten or more times. The chain uses TRBV3-1 and TRBJ1-2; weak D call: TRBD1 (6 bases). Germline lookup yields CDR1 LGHDT and CDR2 YNNKEL (reference sequence). The V end was cut by 3 bases, the J end by 3 bases, with 8 bases between. The length of the CDR3 is 13 residues. The CDR3 bases are TGTGCCAGCAGCCACCGACAGGACTATGGCTACACCTTC. This codes for CASSHRQDYGYTF.

CDR3 sequence: CSVTGTGGASGSRETQYF. Here the CDR3 DNA reads TGCAGCGTCACCGGGACAGGGGGCGCGAGTGGGTCTCGGGAGACCCAGTACTTC. The V call is TRBV29-1, the J call TRBJ2-5; 12 bases align to TRBD1. V dropped 6 bases and J dropped 5; count of bases not matched to a gene: 19. The CDR3 runs to 18 residues. CDR1 and CDR2 (germline): SQVTM, ANQGSEA.

Comment on this clonotype: A much larger clone lies a single base off, so this may be a read error. The V gene is TRBV7-2, the J gene TRBJ2-5, with D perhaps matching TRBD2 (6 bases). The V gene lost 3 bases and the J gene lost 4 bases, with 9 bases spanning the gap. The CDR3 is 13 residues long. Germline CDR1 SGHTA, CDR2 FQGNSA. The CDR3 reads CASSFMGGETQYF. The CDR3 nucleotides are TGTGCCAGCAGCTTTATGGGGGGAGAGACCCAGTACTTC.

The chain has TRBV29-1 and TRBJ2-4, with a possible D match to TRBD1 (6 bases). With 7 bases removed from V and 4 bases from J, the gap between germline ends came to 14 bases. This CDR3 is 13 amino acids long. Germline V gives CDR1 SQVTM, CDR2 ANQGSEA. The CDR3 protein is CSAATGSKNIQYF. The CDR3 DNA reads TGCAGCGCGGCAACAGGGTCGAAAAACATTCAGTACTTC. Together with reference TRBV29-1 and TRBJ2-4, the CDR3 gives the full variable domain: SAVISQKPSRDICQRGTSLTIQCQVDSQVTMMFWYRQQPGQSLTLIATANQGSEATYESGFVIDKFPISRPNLTFSTLTVSNMSPEDSSIYLCSAATGSKNIQYFGAGTRLSVL.

This clonotype occurred many times. The DNA of the CDR3 is TGTGCCAGCAGCTTAGCCGGCGGGGAGCTGTTTTTT. Its translation: CASSLAGGELFF. The chain is built from TRBV7-2 and TRBJ2-2; D not resolved. The V and J ends lost 0 bases and 7 bases respectively, with 3 bases between them. The CDR3 has 12 amino acids. Germline CDR1 and CDR2: SGHTA and FQGNSA.

The chain uses TRBV12-3 or TRBV12-4 and TRBJ2-3; D unresolved. This CDR3 comprises 13 residues. The germline V and J ends were trimmed by 3 bases and 5 bases, with 9 bases remaining between them. In DNA form, the CDR3 reads TGTGCCAGCAGTTTTCCGGGCGTAGATACGCAGTATTTT. It codes for CASSFPGVDTQYF.

The chain carries TRBV5-4 and TRBJ1-6; 8 bases align to TRBD1. The CDR3 contains 15 residues. CDR1 is SGHNT, CDR2 YYREEE, per germline (reference sequence). V lost 10 bases to trimming and J lost 7 bases; unmatched junction nucleotides: 13. The CDR3 sequence: CALPTGGKRNSPLHF. In DNA, the CDR3 is TGTGCCTTACCAACAGGGGGGAAGAGAAATTCACCCCTCCACTTT.

This clonotype was seen more than once but under ten times. V gene TRBV18 combines with J gene TRBJ2-5, with a tentative D call TRBD2 (7 bases). CDR1 KGHSH and CDR2 LQKENI come from the germline V gene. The CDR3 runs to 17 residues. Trimming stripped 3 bases from V and 2 bases from J, with 19 bases between. The CDR3 nucleotides read TGTGCCAGCTCACCCCCGGCGGGGGCGCGGGGGCAAGAGACCCAGTACTTC. Translating it yields CASSPPAGARGQETQYF.